The 5 T cell receptor beta chains listed next were all sequenced from one sample in a study of PD-1 blockade in classical Hodgkin lymphoma. TCRdb's table, derived via immunoSEQ multiplex PCR, lists solely in-frame clones and lacks some. The table lists about 64,000 clones, less than 95% of them singletons. Time point described: cycle 4 day 1 (C4D1), after around six weeks of nivolumab. Each of the patients experienced relapse following autologous stem cell transplantation, and their brentuximab vedotin exposure differed. Sequences were derived from peripheral blood mononuclear cells (PBMCs), sampled before the fourth cycle of nivolumab. These receptors were taken from a human donor with classical Hodgkin lymphoma.

This chain connects TRBV6-1 to TRBJ1-4, with D possibly TRBD1 on 5 matching bases. Germline CDR1 reads MNHNS; CDR2 reads SASEGT. The CDR3 spans 14 residues. Trimming shortened V by 1 base and J by 7 bases, and 10 bases separated the two germline ends. The DNA for the CDR3 is TGTGCCAGCAGTGAAGGGGGGAGGAGTGAAAAACTGTTTTTT. Amino acids: CASSEGGRSEKLFF.

The V gene is TRBV4-1, the J gene TRBJ2-1, with 10 bases identical to TRBD2. The CDR3 is 17 residues long. V was pared by 5 bases and J by 7 bases, with 14 bases of the junction left unmatched. Germline values: CDR1 MGHRA, CDR2 YSYEKL. CDR3: CASSIPPRTSGNNEQFF. The CDR3 DNA reads TGCGCCAGCAGCATTCCACCGAGGACTAGCGGAAATAATGAGCAGTTCTTC.

The gene calls are TRBV5-4 and TRBJ2-7; weak D call: TRBD1 (5 bases). The length of the CDR3 is 14 residues. Trimming removed 5 bases from V and 6 bases from J, with 18 bases in between. CDR1 SGHNT and CDR2 YYREEE come from the germline V gene (reference sequence). The CDR3 nucleotides are TGTGCCAGCAGGCTCGGAGCAGGGAACCCCGAGCAGTACTTC. It translates to CASRLGAGNPEQYF.

The CDR3 here is CASSLWSPTSYEQYF. CDR3 bases: TGCGCCAGCAGCTTGTGGTCCCCTACCTCCTACGAGCAGTACTTC. V usage is TRBV5-1 and J usage is TRBJ2-7; D is unclear. The length of the CDR3 is 15 residues. Germline CDR1 is SGHRS and CDR2 is YFSETQ. Trimming stripped 1 base from V and 0 bases from J, with 11 bases between. The complete variable domain, with remaining parts taken from reference TRBV5-1 and TRBJ2-7, reads KAGVTQTPRYLIKTRGQQVTLSCSPISGHRSVSWYQQTPGQGLQFLFEYFSETQRNKGNFPGRFSGRQFSNSRSEMNVSTLELGDSALYLCASSLWSPTSYEQYFGPGTRLTVT.

The chain joins TRBV7-8 to TRBJ1-5; D is unclear. Germline values: CDR1 SGHVS, CDR2 FQNEAQ. Trimming took off 2 bases at V and 0 bases at J, with 5 bases between the two ends. The CDR3 sequence is 14 residues long. The CDR3 region is CASSLSNSNQPQHF. In DNA, the CDR3 is TGTGCCAGCAGCTTATCGAATAGCAATCAGCCCCAGCATTTT.